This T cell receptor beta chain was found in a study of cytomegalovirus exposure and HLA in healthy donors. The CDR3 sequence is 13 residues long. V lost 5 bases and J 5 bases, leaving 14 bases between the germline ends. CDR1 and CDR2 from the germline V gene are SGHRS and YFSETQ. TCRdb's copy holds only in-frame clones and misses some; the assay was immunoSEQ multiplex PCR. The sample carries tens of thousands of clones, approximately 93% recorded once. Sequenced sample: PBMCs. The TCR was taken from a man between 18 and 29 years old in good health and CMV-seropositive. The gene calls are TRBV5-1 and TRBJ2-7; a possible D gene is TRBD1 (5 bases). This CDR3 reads CASSLDSTNEQYF. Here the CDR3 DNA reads TGCGCCAGCAGTCTTGACAGCACCAACGAGCAGTACTTC.